This TCR beta chain was captured by sequencing in a study of multiple sclerosis patients with progressive multifocal leukoencephalopathy. Findings and caveats of the study: In most PML patients, TRB repertoires appeared less diverse by entropy.

Sample time point: before natalizumab initiation. Before the first natalizumab infusion, T0 blood samples were taken. Every PCR reaction included synthetic inline CDR3 controls for all V-J pairings. Profiling relied on immunoSEQ multiplex PCR, and the TCRdb table lists in-frame clones only, not all of them. This table has roughly 30,000 clones, more than 75% appearing once. This CDR3 has 15 amino acids. Trimming pared 1 base from V and 7 bases from J, leaving 11 bases between. Germline V lookup: CDR1 MNHNS, CDR2 SASEGT. With respect to this clone: Its antigen is unidentified.

Sequenced input: PBMCs. This rearrangement joins TRBV6-1 to TRBJ1-6, with D possibly matching TRBD1 (5 bases). The receptor was isolated from a human donor with multiple sclerosis. The DNA of the CDR3 is TGTGCCAGCAGTGAAGGGGGGTTTGGGAATTCACCCCTCCACTTT. This sequence encodes CASSEGGFGNSPLHF.